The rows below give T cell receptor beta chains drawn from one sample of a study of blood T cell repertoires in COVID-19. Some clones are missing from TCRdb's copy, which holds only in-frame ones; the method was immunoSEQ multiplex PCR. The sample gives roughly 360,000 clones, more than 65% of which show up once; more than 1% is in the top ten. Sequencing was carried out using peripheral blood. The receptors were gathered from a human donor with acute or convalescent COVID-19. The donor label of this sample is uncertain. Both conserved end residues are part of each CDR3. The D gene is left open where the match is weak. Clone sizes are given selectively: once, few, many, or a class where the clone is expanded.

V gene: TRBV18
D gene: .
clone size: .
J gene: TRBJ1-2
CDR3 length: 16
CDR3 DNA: TGTGCCAGCTCACAGGGAGGCTCCGGCGGGTCCTATGGCTACACCTTC
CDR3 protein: CASSQGGSGGSYGYTF

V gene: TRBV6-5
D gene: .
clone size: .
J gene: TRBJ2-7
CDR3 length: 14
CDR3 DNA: TGTGCCAGCATTATCTCGTTCCCCTCCTACGAGCAGTACTTC
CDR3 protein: CASIISFPSYEQYF

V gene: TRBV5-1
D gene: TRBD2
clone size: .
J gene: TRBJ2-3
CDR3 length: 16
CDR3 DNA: TGCGCCAGCAGCTTAGGGTCCAGCGGGAATACAGATACGCAGTATTTT
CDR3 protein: CASSLGSSGNTDTQYF

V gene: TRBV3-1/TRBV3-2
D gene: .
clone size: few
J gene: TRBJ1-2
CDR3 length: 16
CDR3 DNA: TGTGCCAGCAGCCAAGATACGGCCTCTTACTATGTCGGCTACACCTTC
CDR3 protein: CASSQDTASYYVGYTF

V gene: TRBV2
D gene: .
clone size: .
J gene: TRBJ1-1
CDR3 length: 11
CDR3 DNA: TGTGCCAGCAGTGTTCTGACTGAAGCTTTCTTT
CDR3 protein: CASSVLTEAFF

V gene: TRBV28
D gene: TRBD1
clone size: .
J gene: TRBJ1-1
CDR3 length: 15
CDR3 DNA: TGTGCCAGCAGTTACAACAGGGGGCGGAACACTGAAGCTTTCTTT
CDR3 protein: CASSYNRGRNTEAFF

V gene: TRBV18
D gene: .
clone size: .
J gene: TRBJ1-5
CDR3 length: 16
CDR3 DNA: TGTGCCAGCTCTCCCGGGTATACGGGTAGCAATCAGCCCCAGCATTTT
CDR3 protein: CASSPGYTGSNQPQHF

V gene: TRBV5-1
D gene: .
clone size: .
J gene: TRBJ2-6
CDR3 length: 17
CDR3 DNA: TGCGCCAGCAGCGTGTCACAGGGCAGCTCTGGGGCCAACGTCCTGACTTTC
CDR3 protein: CASSVSQGSSGANVLTF

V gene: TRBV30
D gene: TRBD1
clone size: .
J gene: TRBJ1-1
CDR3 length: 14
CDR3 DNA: TGTGCCTGGAGTGAGGACAGGGTGTCCACTGAAGCTTTCTTT
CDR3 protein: CAWSEDRVSTEAFF

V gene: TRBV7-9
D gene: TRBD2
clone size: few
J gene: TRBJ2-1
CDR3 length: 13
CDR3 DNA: TGTGCCAGCTGGGGGACTAACTACAATGAGCAGTTCTTC
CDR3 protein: CASWGTNYNEQFF

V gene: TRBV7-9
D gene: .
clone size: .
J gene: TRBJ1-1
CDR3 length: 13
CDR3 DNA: TGTGCCAGCAGCTTAACACCTTCTGTTGAAGCTTTCTTT
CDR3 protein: CASSLTPSVEAFF

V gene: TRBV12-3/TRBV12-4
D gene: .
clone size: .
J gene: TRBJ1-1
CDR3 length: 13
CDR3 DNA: TGTGCCAGCAGGTACAGGGAAGGCACTGAAGCTTTCTTT
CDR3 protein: CASRYREGTEAFF

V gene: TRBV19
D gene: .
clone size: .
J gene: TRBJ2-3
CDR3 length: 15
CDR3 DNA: TGTGCCAGTAGTATCGCCCTAGTCTACACAGATACGCAGTATTTT
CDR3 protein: CASSIALVYTDTQYF

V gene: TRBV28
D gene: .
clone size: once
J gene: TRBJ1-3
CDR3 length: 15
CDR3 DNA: TGTGCCAGCAGTTTGAGCTTACTCTCTGGAAACACCATATATTTT
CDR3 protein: CASSLSLLSGNTIYF

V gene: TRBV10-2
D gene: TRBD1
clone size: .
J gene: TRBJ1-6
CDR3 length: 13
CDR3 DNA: TGCGCCACCTTAGACAGGGTCAACTCACCCCTCCACTTT
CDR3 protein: CATLDRVNSPLHF

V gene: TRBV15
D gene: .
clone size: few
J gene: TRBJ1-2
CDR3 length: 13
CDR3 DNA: TGTGCCACCAGCAGAGAAGGGACATATGGCTACACCTTC
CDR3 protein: CATSREGTYGYTF

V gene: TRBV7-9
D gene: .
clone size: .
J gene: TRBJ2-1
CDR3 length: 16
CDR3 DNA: TGTGCCAGCAGCTTATATTTCGGGGGAGGAGCAGAAGAGCAGTTCTTC
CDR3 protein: CASSLYFGGGAEEQFF

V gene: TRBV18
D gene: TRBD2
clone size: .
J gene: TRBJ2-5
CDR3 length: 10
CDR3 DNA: TGTGCCAGCGCCCGGGAGGCCCAGTACTTC
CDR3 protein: CASAREAQYF

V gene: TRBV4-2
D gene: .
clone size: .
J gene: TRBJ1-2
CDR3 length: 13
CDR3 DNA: TGTGCCAGCAGCCAAGGACTGGACAGCGGCTACACCTTC
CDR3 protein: CASSQGLDSGYTF

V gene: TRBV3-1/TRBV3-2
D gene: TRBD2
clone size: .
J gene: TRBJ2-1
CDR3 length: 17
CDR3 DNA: TGTGCCAGCAGTCCCGGGACTAGCGGGATCTCCTACAATGAGCAGTTCTTC
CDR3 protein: CASSPGTSGISYNEQFF

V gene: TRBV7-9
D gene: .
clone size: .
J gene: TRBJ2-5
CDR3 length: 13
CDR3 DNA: TGTGCCAGCAGCTTTTCCAACCAAGAGACCCAGTACTTC
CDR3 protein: CASSFSNQETQYF

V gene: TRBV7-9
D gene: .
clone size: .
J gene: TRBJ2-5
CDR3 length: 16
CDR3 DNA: TGTGCCAGCAGCGCCCGGCTTACATCGGAGGTGGAGACCCAGTACTTC
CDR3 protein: CASSARLTSEVETQYF

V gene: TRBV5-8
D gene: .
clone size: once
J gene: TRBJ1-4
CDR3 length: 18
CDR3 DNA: TGTGCCAGCAGCCGGAGGTTTTCCGCGGCCCCAACTAATGAAAAACTGTTTTTT
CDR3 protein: CASSRRFSAAPTNEKLFF

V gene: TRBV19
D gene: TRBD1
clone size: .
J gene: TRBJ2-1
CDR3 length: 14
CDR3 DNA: TGTGCCACCGCCAACAGGGGCTACTACAATGAGCAGTTCTTC
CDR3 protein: CATANRGYYNEQFF

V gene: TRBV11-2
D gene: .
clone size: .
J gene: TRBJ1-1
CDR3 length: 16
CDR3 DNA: TGTGCCAGCAGCTTAGTAGTAGGGGCAGGGGTCACTGAAGCTTTCTTT
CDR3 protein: CASSLVVGAGVTEAFF

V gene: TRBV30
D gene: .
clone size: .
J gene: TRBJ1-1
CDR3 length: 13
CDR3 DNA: TGTGCCTGGATAGCCAGGGCGGGGACTGAAGCTTTCTTT
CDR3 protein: CAWIARAGTEAFF

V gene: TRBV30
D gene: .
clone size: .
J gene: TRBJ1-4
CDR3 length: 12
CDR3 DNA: TGTGCCTGTGTAGCCCGTAATGAAAAACTGTTTTTT
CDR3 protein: CACVARNEKLFF

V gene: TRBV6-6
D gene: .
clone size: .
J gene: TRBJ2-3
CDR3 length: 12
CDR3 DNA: TGTGCCAGCAGCTCCCGGAGAGATACGCAGTATTTT
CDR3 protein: CASSSRRDTQYF

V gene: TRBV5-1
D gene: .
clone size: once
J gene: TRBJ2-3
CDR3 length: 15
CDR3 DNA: TGCGCCAGCAGCTTGGGTATAGCGGGCACAGATACGCAGTATTTT
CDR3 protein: CASSLGIAGTDTQYF

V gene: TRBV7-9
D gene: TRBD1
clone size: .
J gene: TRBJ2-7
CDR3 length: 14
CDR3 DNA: TGTGCCAGCAGCTTAGGACAGGGGTGGAGCGAGCAGTACTTC
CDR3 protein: CASSLGQGWSEQYF

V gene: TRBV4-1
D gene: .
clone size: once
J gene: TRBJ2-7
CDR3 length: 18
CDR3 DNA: TGCGCCAGCAGCCTGCAGTTAGGTGTAGGAGCCACATTCTACGAGCAGTACTTC
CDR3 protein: CASSLQLGVGATFYEQYF

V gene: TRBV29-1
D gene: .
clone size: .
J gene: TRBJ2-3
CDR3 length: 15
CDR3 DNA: TGCAGCGTTGAGGTGATCGACTCAACCACAGATACGCAGTATTTT
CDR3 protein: CSVEVIDSTTDTQYF

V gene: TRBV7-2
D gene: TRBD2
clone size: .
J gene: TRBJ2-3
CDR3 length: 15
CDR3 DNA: TGTGCCAGCAGCCAGAACGGGGGGGCGTCGGATACGCAGTATTTT
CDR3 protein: CASSQNGGASDTQYF

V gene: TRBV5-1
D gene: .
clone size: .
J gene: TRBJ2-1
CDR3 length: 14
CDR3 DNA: TGCGCCAGCAGCTTTAGCGGTACCTACAATGAGCAGTTCTTC
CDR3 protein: CASSFSGTYNEQFF

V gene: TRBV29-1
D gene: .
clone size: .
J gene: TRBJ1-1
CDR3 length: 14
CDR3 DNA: TGCAGCGTCTCATCGTGGGGGGTGGGCACTGAAGCTTTCTTT
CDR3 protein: CSVSSWGVGTEAFF

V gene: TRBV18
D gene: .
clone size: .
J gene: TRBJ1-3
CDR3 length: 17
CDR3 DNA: TGTGCCAGCTCACCGACTCTCGGGGAAGGAGCTGGAAACACCATATATTTT
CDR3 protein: CASSPTLGEGAGNTIYF

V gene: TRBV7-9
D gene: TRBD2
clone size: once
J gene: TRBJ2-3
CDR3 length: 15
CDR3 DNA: TGTGCCAGCAGCTCGAGCGGGGCTAGCACAGATACGCAGTATTTT
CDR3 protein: CASSSSGASTDTQYF

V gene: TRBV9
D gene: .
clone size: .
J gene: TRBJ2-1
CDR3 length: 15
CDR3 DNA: TGTGCCAGCAGCGTTATAGCTCTCTCCTACAATGAGCAGTTCTTC
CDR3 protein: CASSVIALSYNEQFF

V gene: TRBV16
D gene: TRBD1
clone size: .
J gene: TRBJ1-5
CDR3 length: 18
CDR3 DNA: TGTGCCAGCAGCCAAGGGGTGGGGACAGGCTCCCCCGGCCAGCCCCAGCATTTT
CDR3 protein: CASSQGVGTGSPGQPQHF

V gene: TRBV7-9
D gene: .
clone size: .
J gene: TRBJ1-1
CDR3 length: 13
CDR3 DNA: TGTGCCAGCAGGTTGACAGTGAACACTGAAGCTTTCTTT
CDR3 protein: CASRLTVNTEAFF

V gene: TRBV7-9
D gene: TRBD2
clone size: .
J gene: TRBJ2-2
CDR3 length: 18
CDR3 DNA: TGTGCCAGCAGCCCTAGCGGGAGGGCCCGGAGGGGCACCGGGGAGCTGTTTTTT
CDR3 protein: CASSPSGRARRGTGELFF

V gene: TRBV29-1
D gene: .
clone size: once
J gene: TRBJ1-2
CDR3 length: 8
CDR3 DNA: TGCACCACGGATGGCTACACCTTC
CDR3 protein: CTTDGYTF

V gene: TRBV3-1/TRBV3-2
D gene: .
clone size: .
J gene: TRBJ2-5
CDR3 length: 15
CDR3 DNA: TGTGCCAGCAGCCAAGCGCGGGGTAGTGCGGAGACCCAGTACTTC
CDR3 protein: CASSQARGSAETQYF

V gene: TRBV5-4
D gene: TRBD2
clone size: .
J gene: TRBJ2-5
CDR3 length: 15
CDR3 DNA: TGTGCCAGCAGCTTGGGACTAGCGGGGGGGGAGACCCAGTACTTC
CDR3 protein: CASSLGLAGGETQYF

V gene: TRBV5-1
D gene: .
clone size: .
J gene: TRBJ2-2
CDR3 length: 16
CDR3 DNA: TGCGCCAGCAGCTTGGCAGTTCAGGGGAACACCGGGGAGCTGTTTTTT
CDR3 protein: CASSLAVQGNTGELFF

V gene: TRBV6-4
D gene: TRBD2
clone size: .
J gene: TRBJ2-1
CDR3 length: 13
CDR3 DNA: TGTGCCCCGACTGGCGGGGGGGCCAATGAGCAGTTCTTC
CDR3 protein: CAPTGGGANEQFF

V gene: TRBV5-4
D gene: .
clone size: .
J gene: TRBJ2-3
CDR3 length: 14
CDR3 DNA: TGTGCCAGCAGCTTGCAAGGGGGATCAGATACGCAGTATTTT
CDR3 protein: CASSLQGGSDTQYF

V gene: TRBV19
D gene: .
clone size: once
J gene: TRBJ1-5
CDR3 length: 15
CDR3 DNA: TGTGCCAGTAGTATAATGACCCAGGTGAACCAGCCCCAGCATTTT
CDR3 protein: CASSIMTQVNQPQHF

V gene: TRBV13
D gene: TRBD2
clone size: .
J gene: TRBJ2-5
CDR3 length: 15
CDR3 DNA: TGTGCCAGCAGCTTATTAGCGGGGGGCCAAGAGACCCAGTACTTC
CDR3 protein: CASSLLAGGQETQYF

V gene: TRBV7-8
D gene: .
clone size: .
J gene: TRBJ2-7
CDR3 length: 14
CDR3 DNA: TGTGCCAGCAGCTTAATAGCAGGGGTGGGAGAGCAGTACTTC
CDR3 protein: CASSLIAGVGEQYF

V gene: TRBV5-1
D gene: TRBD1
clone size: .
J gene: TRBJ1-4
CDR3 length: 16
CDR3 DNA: TGCGCCAGCAGCCCAGGGGGCGCAGGTTTGGGAGAAAAACTGTTTTTT
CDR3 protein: CASSPGGAGLGEKLFF

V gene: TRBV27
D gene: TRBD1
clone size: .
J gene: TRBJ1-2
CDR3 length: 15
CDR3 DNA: TGTGCCAGCAGTTTAACCGGGACAGGGGGCTTGGGCTACACCTTC
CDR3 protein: CASSLTGTGGLGYTF

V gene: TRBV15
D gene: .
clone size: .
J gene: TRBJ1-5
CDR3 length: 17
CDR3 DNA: TGTGCCACCAGCAGGGCCGGGGGGGGCCGGAGCAATCAGCCCCAGCATTTT
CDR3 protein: CATSRAGGGRSNQPQHF

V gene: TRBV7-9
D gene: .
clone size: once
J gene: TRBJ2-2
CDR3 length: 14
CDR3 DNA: TGTGCCAGCAGCCCCGGGACTCTCACCGGGGAGCTGTTTTTT
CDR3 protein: CASSPGTLTGELFF

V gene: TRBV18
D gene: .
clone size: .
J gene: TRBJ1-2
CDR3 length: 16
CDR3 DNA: TGTGCCAGCTCTCCGTATAGGGGATTTACTAACTATGGCTACACCTTC
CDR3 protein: CASSPYRGFTNYGYTF

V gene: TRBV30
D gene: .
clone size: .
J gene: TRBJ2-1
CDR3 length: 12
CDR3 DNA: TGTGCCTGGAGTAGGGGTGGCAATGAGCAGTTCTTC
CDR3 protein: CAWSRGGNEQFF

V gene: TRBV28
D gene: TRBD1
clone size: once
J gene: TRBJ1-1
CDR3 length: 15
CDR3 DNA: TGTGCCAGCAGTGCGCTCCGGGACAGGGGCACTGAAGCTTTCTTT
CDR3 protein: CASSALRDRGTEAFF

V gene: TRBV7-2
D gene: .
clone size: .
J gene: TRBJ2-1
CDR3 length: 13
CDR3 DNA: TGTGCCAGCAGCTTAAAACTGACTGGTGAGCAGTTCTTC
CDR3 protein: CASSLKLTGEQFF

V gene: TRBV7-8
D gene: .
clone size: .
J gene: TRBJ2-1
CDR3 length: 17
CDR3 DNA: TGTGCCAGCAGACAGGCAAGGAGATTTACGGCCTACAATGAGCAGTTCTTC
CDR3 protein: CASRQARRFTAYNEQFF

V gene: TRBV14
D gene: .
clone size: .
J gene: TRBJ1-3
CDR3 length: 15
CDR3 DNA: TGTGCCAGCAGCCAATTATTCGCGGCAGGAAACACCATATATTTT
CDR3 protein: CASSQLFAAGNTIYF